The TCR beta chain described here comes from a study of T cell responses to AZD1222 COVID-19 vaccine. V lost 10 bases, J lost 4 bases, and 17 bases lay in between. CDR1 and CDR2 from the germline V gene are MNHEY and SMNVEV (reference sequence). This CDR3 spans 13 amino acids. Method: immunoSEQ multiplex PCR; TCRdb's copy keeps in-frame clones and lacks some. The profile shows approximately 300,000 clones, almost 95% of them singletons. This clone occurred once. V usage is TRBV27 and J usage is TRBJ2-7; D unclear. The specimen comprised peripheral blood, sampled 28 days after the second AZD1222 dose. The sequence came from an adult who received the AZD1222 COVID-19 vaccine. The CDR3 DNA follows: TGTGCCACCGCCCACCGAGGCGGATACGAGCAGTACTTC. This encodes CATAHRGGYEQYF.